Listed below are T cell receptor beta chains from one sample, sequenced in a study of shared T cell receptors in the human thymus. Assay used: immunoSEQ multiplex PCR; TCRdb lists only in-frame clones, some missing. The table includes 700,000 to 750,000 clones, 80% to 90% detected once. These same data were also listed under a study on human thymus T cells.

Sequenced material: thymocytes. Every receptor here comes from a girl under three years old with a congenital heart defect. CDR3s include the opening cysteine and the closing phenylalanine or tryptophan. The D gene is left open where the match is weak. Where a row states a size, it is once, few, many or the class of an expanded clone; other rows omit it.

D gene,V gene,J gene,clone size,CDR3 protein,CDR3 DNA
NA,TRBV9,TRBJ1-2,NA,CASSVATAGGGYGYTF,TGTGCCAGCAGCGTAGCTACAGCGGGGGGAGGCTATGGCTACACCTTC
NA,TRBV15,TRBJ2-1,NA,CATSRDGRWRHYNEQFF,TGTGCCACCAGCAGAGATGGCAGGTGGCGCCACTACAATGAGCAGTTCTTC
TRBD1,TRBV2,TRBJ2-7,NA,CASSIPGQGPYEQYF,TGTGCCAGCAGTATTCCGGGACAGGGGCCCTACGAGCAGTACTTC
NA,TRBV7-6,TRBJ1-1,NA,CASSLIGNGAHTEAFF,TGTGCCAGCAGCTTAATTGGGAATGGGGCTCACACTGAAGCTTTCTTT
NA,TRBV4-1,TRBJ2-7,NA,CASSQERGTYEQYF,TGCGCCAGCAGCCAAGAGAGAGGCACCTACGAGCAGTACTTC
TRBD2,TRBV5-1,TRBJ2-1,NA,CASSLAYTGTSGVHNEQFF,TGCGCCAGCAGCTTGGCATATACCGGGACTAGCGGGGTACACAATGAGCAGTTCTTC
NA,TRBV9,TRBJ2-7,NA,CASSVEGGEGLEQYF,TGTGCCAGCAGCGTAGAGGGGGGGGAGGGCCTCGAGCAGTACTTC
NA,TRBV4-1,TRBJ2-3,NA,CASSQNQAYTDTQYF,TGCGCCAGCAGCCAAAACCAAGCGTACACAGATACGCAGTATTTT
TRBD1,TRBV7-2,TRBJ1-5,NA,CASSFNRGRYQPQHF,TGTGCCAGCAGCTTTAACAGGGGACGGTATCAGCCCCAGCATTTT
TRBD1,TRBV15,TRBJ1-2,NA,CATSRVPWDRESYGYTF,TGTGCCACCAGCAGGGTTCCTTGGGACAGGGAGTCTTATGGCTACACCTTC
TRBD1,TRBV2,TRBJ1-5,once,CASGERQGQSQPQHF,TGTGCCAGCGGGGAACGACAGGGTCAAAGTCAGCCCCAGCATTTT
TRBD2,TRBV28,TRBJ2-7,NA,CASNLRGRRKRGGTHHPYEQYF,TGTGCCAGCAACCTTCGTGGGAGAAGAAAGCGGGGGGGTACCCACCACCCTTACGAGCAGTACTTC
NA,TRBV4-1,TRBJ1-5,NA,CASSGAWGRVTQPQHF,TGCGCCAGCAGCGGAGCATGGGGGAGGGTGACTCAGCCCCAGCATTTT
TRBD1,TRBV7-8,TRBJ1-2,NA,CASSRWAGQPNYGYTF,TGTGCCAGCAGCCGATGGGCGGGACAGCCCAACTATGGCTACACCTTC
TRBD1,TRBV5-1,TRBJ1-4,NA,CASSLGRGNSGANEKLFF,TGCGCCAGCAGCTTGGGCAGGGGGAATAGTGGGGCTAATGAAAAACTGTTTTTT
NA,TRBV4-2,TRBJ1-5,NA,CASSPLSGRNQPQHF,TGTGCCAGCAGCCCTTTGTCAGGGAGGAATCAGCCCCAGCATTTT
NA,TRBV5-6,TRBJ1-1,few,CASSWSREAFF,TGTGCCAGCAGCTGGAGTAGAGAAGCTTTCTTT
NA,TRBV27,TRBJ2-1,few,CASSPEGSLAVPSSYNEQFF,TGTGCCAGCAGTCCCGAGGGGTCATTAGCGGTTCCGAGCTCCTACAATGAGCAGTTCTTC
NA,TRBV7-9,TRBJ1-2,NA,CASSPIEGVYGYTF,TGTGCCAGCAGCCCAATTGAGGGTGTCTATGGCTACACCTTC
NA,TRBV5-6,TRBJ2-7,NA,CASSLAPRGYEQYF,TGTGCCAGCAGCTTGGCTCCCAGGGGCTACGAGCAGTACTTC
NA,TRBV25-1,TRBJ1-2,NA,CASSDQHLCGYTF,TGTGCCAGCAGTGACCAACATCTCTGTGGCTACACCTTC
NA,TRBV11-3,TRBJ1-2,NA,CASSANRSNYGYTF,TGTGCCAGCAGCGCTAACCGGTCTAACTATGGCTACACCTTC
NA,TRBV7-2,TRBJ2-2,NA,CASSFKTANTGELFF,TGTGCCAGCAGCTTCAAGACAGCGAACACCGGGGAGCTGTTTTTT
NA,TRBV7-9,TRBJ2-7,NA,CASSSWSGGAGIYEQYF,TGTGCCAGCAGCTCCTGGTCGGGGGGCGCCGGGATATACGAGCAGTACTTC
NA,TRBV7-6,TRBJ1-4,NA,CASSRRVVGEKLFF,TGTGCCAGCAGCCGCAGGGTTGTTGGGGAAAAACTGTTTTTT
NA,TRBV28,TRBJ1-6,few,CASSSRVSPLHF,TGTGCCAGCAGTTCCAGGGTATCACCCCTCCACTTT
TRBD1,TRBV28,TRBJ1-1,NA,CASRRETGGSYF,TGTGCCAGCAGAAGGGAGACAGGGGGGAGCTACTTT
NA,TRBV11-2,TRBJ1-2,NA,CASSFAGPANYGYTF,TGTGCCAGCAGCTTCGCAGGGCCAGCTAACTATGGCTACACCTTC
TRBD1,TRBV28,TRBJ1-5,NA,CASSQDRPSNQPQHF,TGTGCCAGCAGTCAGGACAGGCCCTCAAATCAGCCCCAGCATTTT
TRBD1,TRBV5-6,TRBJ1-2,few,CASRPNHRGYGYTF,TGTGCCAGCCGCCCAAACCACAGGGGCTATGGCTACACCTTC
NA,TRBV29-1,TRBJ2-7,NA,CSVERLSGVSYEQYF,TGCAGCGTTGAGAGGTTGTCCGGGGTCTCCTACGAGCAGTACTTC
NA,TRBV7-9,TRBJ2-7,NA,CASSGSSYEQYF,TGTGCCAGCAGCGGCAGTTCCTACGAGCAGTACTTC
NA,TRBV25-1,TRBJ1-4,once,CASGNPGAGNEKLFF,TGTGCCAGCGGCAACCCAGGGGCAGGTAATGAAAAACTGTTTTTT
NA,TRBV13,TRBJ1-2,NA,CASSFSGKNYGYTF,TGTGCCAGCAGCTTCTCAGGGAAAAACTATGGCTACACCTTC
NA,TRBV4-1,TRBJ1-2,NA,CASSQGRGPFGYTF,TGCGCCAGCAGCCAAGGCAGGGGACCCTTTGGCTACACCTTC
NA,TRBV7-9,TRBJ1-2,NA,CASTSLRGQSDGYTF,TGTGCCAGCACCTCTCTTAGGGGTCAGTCCGATGGCTACACCTTC
NA,TRBV5-1,TRBJ1-2,NA,CASSTTDRGNYGYTF,TGCGCCAGCAGCACCACGGACAGAGGGAACTATGGCTACACCTTC
NA,TRBV14,TRBJ1-2,few,CASSPTVGAPNYGYTF,TGTGCCAGCAGCCCGACAGTTGGGGCACCTAACTATGGCTACACCTTC
TRBD1,TRBV27,TRBJ1-2,NA,CASSLASFTGDEGGYTF,TGTGCCAGCAGTTTAGCCTCCTTCACAGGGGATGAGGGTGGCTACACCTTC
TRBD1,TRBV10-2,TRBJ1-2,NA,CASSESTGGAYSPNYGYTF,TGCGCCAGCAGTGAGTCAACAGGGGGTGCATACTCACCTAACTATGGCTACACCTTC
TRBD2,TRBV15,TRBJ2-1,NA,CATSRAQVRLAGGQNYNEQFF,TGTGCCACCAGCAGAGCCCAGGTCCGACTAGCGGGGGGCCAGAATTACAATGAGCAGTTCTTC
NA,TRBV6-5,TRBJ1-2,NA,CASRPREGGYGYTF,TGTGCCAGCAGACCCCGGGAGGGCGGGTATGGCTACACCTTC
NA,TRBV25-1,TRBJ2-2,NA,CASRALRTGELFF,TGTGCCAGCAGAGCACTCCGCACCGGGGAGCTGTTTTTT
NA,TRBV5-6,TRBJ1-2,NA,CASSGPGAGYTF,TGTGCCAGCAGCGGACCAGGGGCCGGCTACACCTTC
NA,TRBV18,TRBJ1-1,NA,CASSPLSENTEAFF,TGTGCCAGCTCACCCCTCAGCGAGAACACTGAAGCTTTCTTT
NA,TRBV5-1,TRBJ1-1,NA,CASSLLRDENTEAFF,TGCGCCAGCAGCTTGCTGCGGGACGAGAACACTGAAGCTTTCTTT